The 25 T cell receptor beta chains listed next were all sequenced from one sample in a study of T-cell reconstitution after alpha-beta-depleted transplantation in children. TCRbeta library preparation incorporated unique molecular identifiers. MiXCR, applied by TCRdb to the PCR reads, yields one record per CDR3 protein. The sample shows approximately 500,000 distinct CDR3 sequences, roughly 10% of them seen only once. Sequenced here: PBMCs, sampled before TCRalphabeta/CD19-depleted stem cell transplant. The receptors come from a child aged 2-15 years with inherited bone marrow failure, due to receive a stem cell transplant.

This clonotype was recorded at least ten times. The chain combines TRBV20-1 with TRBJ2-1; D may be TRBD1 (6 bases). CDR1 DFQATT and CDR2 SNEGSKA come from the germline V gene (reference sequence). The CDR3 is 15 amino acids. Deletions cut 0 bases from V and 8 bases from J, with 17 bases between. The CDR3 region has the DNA TGCAGTGCTAGAGATGCGGACAGCGATAGGGATGAGCAGTTCTTC. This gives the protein CSARDADSDRDEQFF.

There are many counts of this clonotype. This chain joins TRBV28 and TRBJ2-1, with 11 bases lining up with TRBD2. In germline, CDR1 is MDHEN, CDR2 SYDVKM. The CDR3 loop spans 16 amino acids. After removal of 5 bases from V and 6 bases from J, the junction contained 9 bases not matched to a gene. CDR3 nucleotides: TGTGCCAGCAGTGGAGCCGGGACTAGCGGAAGCAATGAGCAGTTCTTC. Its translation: CASSGAGTSGSNEQFF.

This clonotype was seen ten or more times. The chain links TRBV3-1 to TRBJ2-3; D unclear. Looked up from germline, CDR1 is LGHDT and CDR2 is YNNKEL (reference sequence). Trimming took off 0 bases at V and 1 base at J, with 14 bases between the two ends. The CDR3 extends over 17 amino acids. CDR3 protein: CASSQDLTPSGTDTQYF. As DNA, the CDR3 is TGTGCCAGCAGCCAAGACCTCACTCCGTCCGGCACAGATACGCAGTATTTT.

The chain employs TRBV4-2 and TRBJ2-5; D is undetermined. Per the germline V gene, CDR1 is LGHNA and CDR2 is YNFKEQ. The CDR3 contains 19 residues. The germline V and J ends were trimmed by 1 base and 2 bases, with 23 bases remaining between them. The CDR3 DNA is TGTGCCAGCAGCCAAGGTGGTGGCTCTTCTGCCCGGGCTCAAGAGACCCAGTACTTC. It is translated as CASSQGGGSSARAQETQYF.

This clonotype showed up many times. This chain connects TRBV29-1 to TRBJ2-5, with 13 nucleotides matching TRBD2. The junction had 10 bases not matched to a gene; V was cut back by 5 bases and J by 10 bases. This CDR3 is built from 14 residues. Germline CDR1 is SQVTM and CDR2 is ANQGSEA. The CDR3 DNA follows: TGCAGCGTTACACTAGCGGGAGGGAGTTGGGTCCAGTACTTC. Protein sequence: CSVTLAGGSWVQYF. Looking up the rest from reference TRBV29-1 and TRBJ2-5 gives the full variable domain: SAVISQKPSRDICQRGTSLTIQCQVDSQVTMMFWYRQQPGQSLTLIATANQGSEATYESGFVIDKFPISRPNLTFSTLTVSNMSPEDSSIYLCSVTLAGGSWVQYFGPGTRLLVL.

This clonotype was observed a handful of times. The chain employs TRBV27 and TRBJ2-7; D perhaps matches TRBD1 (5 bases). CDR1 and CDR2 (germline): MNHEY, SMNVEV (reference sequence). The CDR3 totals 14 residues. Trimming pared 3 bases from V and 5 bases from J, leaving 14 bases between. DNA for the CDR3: TGTGCCAGCAGTTTTTCCGCAGGGAACCACGAGCAGTACTTC. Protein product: CASSFSAGNHEQYF.

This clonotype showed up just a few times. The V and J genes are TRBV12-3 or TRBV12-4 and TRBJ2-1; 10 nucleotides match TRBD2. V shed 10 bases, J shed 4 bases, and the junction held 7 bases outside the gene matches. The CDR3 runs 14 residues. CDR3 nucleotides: TGTGCCATCTCCCCTAGCGGGAGATACAATGAGCAGTTCTTC. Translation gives CAISPSGRYNEQFF.

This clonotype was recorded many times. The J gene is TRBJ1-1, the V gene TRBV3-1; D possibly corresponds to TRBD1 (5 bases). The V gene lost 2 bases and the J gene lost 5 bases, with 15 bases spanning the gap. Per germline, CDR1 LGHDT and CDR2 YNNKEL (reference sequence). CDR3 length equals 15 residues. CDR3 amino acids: CASSQKGFWGTEAFF. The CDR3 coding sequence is TGTGCCAGCAGCCAAAAGGGATTTTGGGGGACTGAAGCTTTCTTT.

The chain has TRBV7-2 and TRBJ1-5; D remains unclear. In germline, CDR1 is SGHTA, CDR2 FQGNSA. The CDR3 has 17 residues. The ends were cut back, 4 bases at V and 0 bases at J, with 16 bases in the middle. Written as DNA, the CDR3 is TGTGCCAGCAGCTCAACGCCGACGAAATATAGCAATCAGCCCCAGCATTTT. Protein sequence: CASSSTPTKYSNQPQHF.

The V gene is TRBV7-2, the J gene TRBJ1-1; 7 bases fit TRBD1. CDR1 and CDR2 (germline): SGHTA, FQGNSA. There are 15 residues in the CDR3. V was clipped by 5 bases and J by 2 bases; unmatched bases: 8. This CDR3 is CASSRTGTENTEAFF. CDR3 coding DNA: TGTGCCAGCAGCCGGACCGGGACAGAAAACACTGAAGCTTTCTTT.

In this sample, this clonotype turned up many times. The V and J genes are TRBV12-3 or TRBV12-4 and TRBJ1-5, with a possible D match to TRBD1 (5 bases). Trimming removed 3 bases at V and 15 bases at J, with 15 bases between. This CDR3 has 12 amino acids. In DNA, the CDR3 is TGTGCCAGCAGTTTCATGGGGGAGGTAGCGCATTTT. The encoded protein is CASSFMGEVAHF.

CDR3 bases: TGTGCCAGCAGTTTATGGGGGGCTGAAAAACTGTTTTTT. Translation: CASSLWGAEKLFF. The V and J genes are TRBV27 and TRBJ1-4; TRBD1 might be the D (6 bases). Germline V gene sequence: CDR1 MNHEY, CDR2 SMNVEV (reference sequence). Trimming removed 1 base from V and 7 bases from J, with 7 bases in between. The CDR3 sequence is 13 residues long.

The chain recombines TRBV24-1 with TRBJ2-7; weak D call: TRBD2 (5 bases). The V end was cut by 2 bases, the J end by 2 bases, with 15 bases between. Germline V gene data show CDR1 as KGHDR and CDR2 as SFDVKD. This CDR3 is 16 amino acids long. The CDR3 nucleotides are TGTGCCACCAGTGATTCTAGCCGGACGGAGCCCTACGAGCAGTACTTC. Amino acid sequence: CATSDSSRTEPYEQYF.

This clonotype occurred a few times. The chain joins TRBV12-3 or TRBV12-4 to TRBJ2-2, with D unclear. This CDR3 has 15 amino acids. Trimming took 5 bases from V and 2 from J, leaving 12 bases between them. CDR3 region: CASSPRTVNTGELFF. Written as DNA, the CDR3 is TGTGCCAGCAGTCCCCGGACGGTCAACACCGGGGAGCTGTTTTTT.

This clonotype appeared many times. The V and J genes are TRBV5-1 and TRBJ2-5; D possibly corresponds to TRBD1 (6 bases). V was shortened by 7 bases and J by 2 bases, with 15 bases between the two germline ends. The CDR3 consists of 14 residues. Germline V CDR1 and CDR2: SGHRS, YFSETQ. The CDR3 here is CASGNRATQETQYF. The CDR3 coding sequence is TGCGCCAGCGGGAACAGGGCTACACAAGAGACCCAGTACTTC.

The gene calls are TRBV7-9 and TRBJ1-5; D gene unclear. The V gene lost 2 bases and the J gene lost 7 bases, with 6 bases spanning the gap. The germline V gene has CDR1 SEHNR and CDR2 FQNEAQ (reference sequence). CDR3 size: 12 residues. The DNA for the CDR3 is TGTGCCAGCAGCTTAACAGCCCAGCCCCAGCATTTT. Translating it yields CASSLTAQPQHF.

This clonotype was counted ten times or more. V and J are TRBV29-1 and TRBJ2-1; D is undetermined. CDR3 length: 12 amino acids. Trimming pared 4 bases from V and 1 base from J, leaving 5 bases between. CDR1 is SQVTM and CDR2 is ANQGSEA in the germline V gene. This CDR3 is CSVGFSYNEQFF. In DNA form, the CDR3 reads TGCAGCGTTGGATTTTCCTACAATGAGCAGTTCTTC.

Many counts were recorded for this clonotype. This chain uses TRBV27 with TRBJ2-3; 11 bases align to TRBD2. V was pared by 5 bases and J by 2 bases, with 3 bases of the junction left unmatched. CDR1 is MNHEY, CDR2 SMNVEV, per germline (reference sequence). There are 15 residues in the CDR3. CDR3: CASSAGLAVTDTQYF. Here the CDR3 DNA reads TGTGCCAGCAGTGCGGGACTAGCGGTCACAGATACGCAGTATTTT.

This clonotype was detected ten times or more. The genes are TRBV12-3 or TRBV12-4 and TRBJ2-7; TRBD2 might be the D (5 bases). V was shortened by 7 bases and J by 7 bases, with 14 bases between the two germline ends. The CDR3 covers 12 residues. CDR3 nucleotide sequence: TGTGCCAGCAAAACTAGGACCGGTGAGCAGTACTTC. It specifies CASKTRTGEQYF.

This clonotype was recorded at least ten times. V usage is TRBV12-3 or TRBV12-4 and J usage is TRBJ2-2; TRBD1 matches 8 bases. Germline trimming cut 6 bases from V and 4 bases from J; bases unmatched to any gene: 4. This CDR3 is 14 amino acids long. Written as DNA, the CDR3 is TGTGCCAGCAGGAAGCAGGGGGCCACCGGGGAGCTGTTTTTT. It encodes CASRKQGATGELFF.

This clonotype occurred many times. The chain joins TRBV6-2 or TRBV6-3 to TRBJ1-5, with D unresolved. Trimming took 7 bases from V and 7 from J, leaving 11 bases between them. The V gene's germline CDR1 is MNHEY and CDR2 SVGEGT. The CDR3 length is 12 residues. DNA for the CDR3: TGTGCCAGCACAGGTCGGTTGCAGCCCCAGCATTTT. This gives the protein CASTGRLQPQHF.

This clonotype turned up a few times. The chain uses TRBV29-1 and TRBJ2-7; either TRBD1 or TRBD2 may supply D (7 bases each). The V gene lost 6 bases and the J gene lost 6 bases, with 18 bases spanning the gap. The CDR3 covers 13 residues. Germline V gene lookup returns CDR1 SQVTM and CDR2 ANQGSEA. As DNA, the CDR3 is TGCAGCGTGGGAGGGGGCCCGCCCCTCGAGCAGTACTTC. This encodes CSVGGGPPLEQYF.

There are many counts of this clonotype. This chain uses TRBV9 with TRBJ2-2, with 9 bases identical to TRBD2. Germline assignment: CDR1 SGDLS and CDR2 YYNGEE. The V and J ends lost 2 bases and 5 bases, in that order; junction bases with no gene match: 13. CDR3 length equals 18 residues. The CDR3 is CASSVQGGREGRTGELFF. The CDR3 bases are TGTGCCAGCAGCGTGCAAGGAGGGCGGGAGGGCCGGACCGGGGAGCTGTTTTTT.

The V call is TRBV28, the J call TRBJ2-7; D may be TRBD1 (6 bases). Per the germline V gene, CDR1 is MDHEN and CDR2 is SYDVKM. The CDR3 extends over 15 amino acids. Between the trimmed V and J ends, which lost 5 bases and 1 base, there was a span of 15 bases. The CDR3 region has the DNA TGTGCCAGCAGTCGGACAGCTTATCGATCCTACGAGCAGTACTTC. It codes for CASSRTAYRSYEQYF.

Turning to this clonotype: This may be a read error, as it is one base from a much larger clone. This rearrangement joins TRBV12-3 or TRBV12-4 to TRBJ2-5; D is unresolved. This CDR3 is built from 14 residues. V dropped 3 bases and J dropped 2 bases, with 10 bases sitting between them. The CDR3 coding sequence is TGTGCCAGCAGTTTTGGCCAGAATCAAGAGACCCAGTACTTC. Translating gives CASSFGQNQETQYF.